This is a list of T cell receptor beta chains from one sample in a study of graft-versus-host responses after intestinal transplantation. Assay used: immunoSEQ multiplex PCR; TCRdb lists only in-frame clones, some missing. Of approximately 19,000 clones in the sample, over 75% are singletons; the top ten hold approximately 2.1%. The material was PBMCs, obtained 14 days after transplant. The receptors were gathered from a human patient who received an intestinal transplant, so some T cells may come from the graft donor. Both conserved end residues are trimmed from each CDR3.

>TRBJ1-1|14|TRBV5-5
ASSLGTGGRDTEAF
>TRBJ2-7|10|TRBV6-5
AVRDRTYEQY
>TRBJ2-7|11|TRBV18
ASSPAGAYEQY
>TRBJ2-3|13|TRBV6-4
ASSDGTSSTDTQY
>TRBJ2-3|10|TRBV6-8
ASSYRADTQY
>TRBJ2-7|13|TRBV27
ASSLGDRPTYEQY
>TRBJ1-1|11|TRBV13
ASSSRGLAEAF
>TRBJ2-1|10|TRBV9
ASSVESNEQF
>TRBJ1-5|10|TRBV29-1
SVGDGLWAQH
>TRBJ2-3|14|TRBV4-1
ASSQDPGLAGDTQY
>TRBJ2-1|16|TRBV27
ASSFLPTSGRFYNEQF
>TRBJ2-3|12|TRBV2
ASNERGLTDTQY
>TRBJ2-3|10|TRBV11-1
ASSLSSDTQY
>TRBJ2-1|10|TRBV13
ASSPGRDEQF
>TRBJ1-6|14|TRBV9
ASSPGSTGFGSPLH
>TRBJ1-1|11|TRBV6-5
ASSYPNTGEAF
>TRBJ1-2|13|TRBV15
ATSREGTGNYGYT
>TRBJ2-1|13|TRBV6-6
ASRAVDYSYNEQF
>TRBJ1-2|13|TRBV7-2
ASSLQGALNYGYT
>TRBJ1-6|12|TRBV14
ASSQGQRNSPLH
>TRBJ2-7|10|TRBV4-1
ASSQGLGEQY
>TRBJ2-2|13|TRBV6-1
ASSEGTGLAGELF
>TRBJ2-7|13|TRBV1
TSSQDTSGRNEQY
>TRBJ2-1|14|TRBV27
ASSLSRLGLYNEQF
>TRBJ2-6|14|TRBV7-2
ASSLLVGPGANVLT
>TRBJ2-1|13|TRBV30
ALLLLGGSYNEQF
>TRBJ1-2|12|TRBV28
ASSHRQGGYGYT
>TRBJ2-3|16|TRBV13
ASSLPPAREGRTDTQY
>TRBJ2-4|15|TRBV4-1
ASSQDSAGEPRNIQY
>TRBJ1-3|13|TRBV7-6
ASTLGGGTGNTIY
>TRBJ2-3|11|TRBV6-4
ASRGLAEDTQY
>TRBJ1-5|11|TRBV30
AWSVEGNQPQH
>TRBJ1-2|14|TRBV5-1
ASSSKSTGGDYGYT
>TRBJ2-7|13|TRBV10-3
AISESLDTGAEQY
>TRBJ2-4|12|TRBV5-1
ASSLGLAKNIQY
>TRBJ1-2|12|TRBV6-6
ASSYTGTNYGYT
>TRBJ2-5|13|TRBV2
ASSVGTGGWETQY
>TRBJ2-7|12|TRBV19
ASSVVGSSYEQY
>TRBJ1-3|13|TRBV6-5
ASSYTLNSGNTIY
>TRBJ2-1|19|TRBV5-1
ASSFMRTGLVWAGGYNEQF
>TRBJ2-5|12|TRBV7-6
ASSLGGSGETQY